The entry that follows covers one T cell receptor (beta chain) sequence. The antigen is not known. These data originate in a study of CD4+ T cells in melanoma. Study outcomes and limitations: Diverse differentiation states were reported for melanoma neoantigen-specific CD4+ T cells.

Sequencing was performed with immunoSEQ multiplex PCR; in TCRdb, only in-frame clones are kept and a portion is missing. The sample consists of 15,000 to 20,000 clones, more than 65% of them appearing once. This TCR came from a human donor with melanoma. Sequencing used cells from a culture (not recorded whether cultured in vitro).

In DNA, the CDR3 is TGCGCCAGCAGCTTGGCCAACGAGGGGTCTGGCTACACCTTC. As protein: CASSLANEGSGYTF. The chain joins TRBV5-1 to TRBJ1-2, with TRBD1 as a possible D gene (5 bases). CDR1 is SGHRS and CDR2 is YFSETQ in the germline V gene. The CDR3 is 14 residues long. V was trimmed by 0 bases and J by 7 bases, leaving 13 bases between them.